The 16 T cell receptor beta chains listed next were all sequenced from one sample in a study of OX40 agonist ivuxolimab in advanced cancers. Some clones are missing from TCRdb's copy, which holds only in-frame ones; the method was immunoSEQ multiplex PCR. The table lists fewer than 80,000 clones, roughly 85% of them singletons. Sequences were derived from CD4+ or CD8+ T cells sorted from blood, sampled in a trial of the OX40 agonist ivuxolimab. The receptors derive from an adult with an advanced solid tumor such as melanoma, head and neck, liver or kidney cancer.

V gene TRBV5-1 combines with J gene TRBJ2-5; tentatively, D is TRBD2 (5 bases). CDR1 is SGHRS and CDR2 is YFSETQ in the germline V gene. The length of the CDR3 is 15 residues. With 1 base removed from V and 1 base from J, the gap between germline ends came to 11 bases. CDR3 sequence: CASSLNSAGQETQYF. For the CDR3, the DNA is TGCGCCAGCAGCTTGAATAGCGCGGGCCAAGAGACCCAGTACTTC.

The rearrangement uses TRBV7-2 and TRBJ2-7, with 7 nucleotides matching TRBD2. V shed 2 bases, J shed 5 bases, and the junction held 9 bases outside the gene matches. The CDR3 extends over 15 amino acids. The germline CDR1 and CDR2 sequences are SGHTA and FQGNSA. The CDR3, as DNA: TGTGCCAGCAGCTTACAGACGGGAGGAGGACACGAGCAGTACTTC. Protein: CASSLQTGGGHEQYF.

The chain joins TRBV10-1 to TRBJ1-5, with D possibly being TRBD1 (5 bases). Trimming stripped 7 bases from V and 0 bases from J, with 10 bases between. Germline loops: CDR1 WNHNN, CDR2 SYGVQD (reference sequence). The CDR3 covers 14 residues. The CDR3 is CASNGTVSNQPQHF. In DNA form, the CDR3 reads TGCGCCAGCAACGGGACGGTTAGCAATCAGCCCCAGCATTTT.

Here the CDR3 DNA reads TGTGCCAGCAGTGAACGCGACAGGGGGGTTTATACTTCGTACTTC. Encoded protein: CASSERDRGVYTSYF. The chain recombines TRBV7-2 with TRBJ2-5; 9 bases agree with TRBD1. CDR3 length equals 15 residues. Trimming took 6 bases from V and 13 from J; bases not matched to a gene: 18. Germline V gives CDR1 SGHTA, CDR2 FQGNSA.

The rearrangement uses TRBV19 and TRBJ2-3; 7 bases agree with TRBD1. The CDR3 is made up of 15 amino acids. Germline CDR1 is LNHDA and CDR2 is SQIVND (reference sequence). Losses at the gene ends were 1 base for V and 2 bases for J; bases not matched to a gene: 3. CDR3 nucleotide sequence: TGTGCCAGTAGTATAGGACAGGGTGACACAGATACGCAGTATTTT. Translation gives CASSIGQGDTDTQYF.

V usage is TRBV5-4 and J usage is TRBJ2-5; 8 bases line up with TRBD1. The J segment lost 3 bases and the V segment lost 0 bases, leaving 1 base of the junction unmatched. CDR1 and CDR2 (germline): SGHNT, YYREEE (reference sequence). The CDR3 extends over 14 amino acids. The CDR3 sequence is CASSLGTGKETQYF. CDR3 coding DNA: TGTGCCAGCAGCTTGGGGACAGGGAAAGAGACCCAGTACTTC.

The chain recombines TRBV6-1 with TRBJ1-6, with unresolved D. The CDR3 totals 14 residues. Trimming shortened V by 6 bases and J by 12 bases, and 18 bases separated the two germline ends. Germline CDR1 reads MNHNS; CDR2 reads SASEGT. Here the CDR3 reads CASRTDGSVGPLHF. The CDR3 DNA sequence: TGTGCCAGCAGAACGGACGGCAGTGTGGGACCCCTCCACTTT.

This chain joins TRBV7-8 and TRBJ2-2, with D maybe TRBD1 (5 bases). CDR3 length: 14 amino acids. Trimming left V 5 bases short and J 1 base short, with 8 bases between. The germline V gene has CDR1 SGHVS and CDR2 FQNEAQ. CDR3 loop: CASSPGQNTGELFF. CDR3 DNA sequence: TGTGCCAGCAGCCCCGGACAGAACACCGGGGAGCTGTTTTTT. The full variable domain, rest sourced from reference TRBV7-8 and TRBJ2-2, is GAGVSQSPRYKVAKRGQDVALRCDPISGHVSLFWYQQALGQGPEFLTYFQNEAQLDKSGLPSDRFFAERPEGSVSTLKIQRTQQEDSAVYLCASSPGQNTGELFFGEGSRLTVL.

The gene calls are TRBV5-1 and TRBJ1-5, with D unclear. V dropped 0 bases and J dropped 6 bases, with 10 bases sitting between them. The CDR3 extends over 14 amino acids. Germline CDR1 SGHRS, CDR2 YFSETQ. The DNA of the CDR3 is TGCGCCAGCAGCTTGGTCGGAGAAGGTCAGCCCCAGCATTTT. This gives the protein CASSLVGEGQPQHF. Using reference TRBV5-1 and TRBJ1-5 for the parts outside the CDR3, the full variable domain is KAGVTQTPRYLIKTRGQQVTLSCSPISGHRSVSWYQQTPGQGLQFLFEYFSETQRNKGNFPGRFSGRQFSNSRSEMNVSTLELGDSALYLCASSLVGEGQPQHFGDGTRLSIL.

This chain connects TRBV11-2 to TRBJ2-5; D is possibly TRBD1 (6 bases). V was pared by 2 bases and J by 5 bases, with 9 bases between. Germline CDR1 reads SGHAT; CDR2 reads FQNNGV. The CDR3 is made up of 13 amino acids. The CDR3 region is CASSLTGKETQYF. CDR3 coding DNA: TGTGCCAGCAGCTTAACAGGGAAGGAGACCCAGTACTTC.

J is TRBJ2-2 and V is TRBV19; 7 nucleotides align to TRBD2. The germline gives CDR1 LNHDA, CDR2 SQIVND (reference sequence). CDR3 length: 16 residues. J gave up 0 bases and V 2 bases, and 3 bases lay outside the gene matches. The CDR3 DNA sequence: TGTGCCAGTAGTATAAGTGCGGGAGCGAACACCGGGGAGCTGTTTTTT. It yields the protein CASSISAGANTGELFF.

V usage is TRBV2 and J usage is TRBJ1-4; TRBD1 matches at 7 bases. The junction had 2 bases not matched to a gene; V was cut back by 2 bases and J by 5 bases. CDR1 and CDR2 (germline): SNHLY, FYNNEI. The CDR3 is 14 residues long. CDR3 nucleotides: TGTGCCAGCAGTGAACAGGGGGGAAATGAAAAACTGTTTTTT. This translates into CASSEQGGNEKLFF.

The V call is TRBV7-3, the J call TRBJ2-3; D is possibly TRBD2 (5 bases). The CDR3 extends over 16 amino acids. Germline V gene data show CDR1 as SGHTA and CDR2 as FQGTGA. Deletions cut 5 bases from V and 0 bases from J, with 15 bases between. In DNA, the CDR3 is TGTGCCAGCAGCGAACGGGCTAGCCCTAGCACAGATACGCAGTATTTT. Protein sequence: CASSERASPSTDTQYF.

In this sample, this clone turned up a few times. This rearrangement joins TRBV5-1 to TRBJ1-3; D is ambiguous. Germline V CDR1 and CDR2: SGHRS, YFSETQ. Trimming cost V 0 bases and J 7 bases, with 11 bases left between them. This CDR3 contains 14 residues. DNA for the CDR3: TGCGCCAGCAGCTTGGATACCCCGCCGAACACCATATATTTT. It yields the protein CASSLDTPPNTIYF.

CDR3 sequence: CASREQGRNQPQHF. DNA for the CDR3: TGTGCCAGCAGAGAACAGGGAAGGAATCAGCCCCAGCATTTT. This chain links TRBV6-5 with TRBJ1-5, with a weak D call TRBD1 (6 bases). The CDR3 is 14 residues long. V lost 6 bases, J lost 4 bases, and 13 bases lay in between. CDR1 is MNHEY, CDR2 SVGAGI, per germline.

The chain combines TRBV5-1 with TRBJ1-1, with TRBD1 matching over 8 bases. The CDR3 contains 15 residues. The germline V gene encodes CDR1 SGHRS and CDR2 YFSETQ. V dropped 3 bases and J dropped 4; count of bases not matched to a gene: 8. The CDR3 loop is CASSSQGGGGTEAFF. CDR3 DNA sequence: TGCGCCAGCAGCTCACAGGGGGGTGGCGGCACTGAAGCTTTCTTT.